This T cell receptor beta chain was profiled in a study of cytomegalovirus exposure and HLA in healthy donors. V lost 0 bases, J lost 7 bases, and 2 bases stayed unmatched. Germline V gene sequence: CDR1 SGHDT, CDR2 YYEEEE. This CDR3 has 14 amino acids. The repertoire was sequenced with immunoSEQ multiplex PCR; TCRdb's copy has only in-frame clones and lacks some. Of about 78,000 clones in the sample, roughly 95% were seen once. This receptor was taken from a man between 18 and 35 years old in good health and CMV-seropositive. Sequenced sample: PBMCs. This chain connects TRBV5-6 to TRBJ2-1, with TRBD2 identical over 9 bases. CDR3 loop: CASSLGGRGNEQFF. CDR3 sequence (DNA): TGTGCCAGCAGCTTGGGCGGGAGGGGTAATGAGCAGTTCTTC.